Each of the 24 T cell receptor beta chains below was sequenced from the same sample in a study of T-cell reconstitution after alpha-beta-depleted transplantation in children listed by TCRdb under 2016. The library was generated by PCR. For sequencing, an Illumina HiSeq 2500 was employed. Molecular barcoding was employed in the preparation of TCR libraries, with unique molecular identifiers being used to normalize TCRbeta repertoire quantification. TCRdb passed the public sequencing reads through fastp at Q25 and MiXCR, retaining productive beta sequences. For every CDR3 protein sequence, its rows merge into one entry that carries the most common genes and DNA. This sample is represented by more than 550,000 distinct CDR3 sequences; roughly a tenth of them were singletons. Less than 5% of the sample is taken by the ten largest. Sequencing was performed on PBMCs from the stem cell graft donor, taken from the stem cell graft. The origin of the receptors is a human donor who donated a stem cell graft to a child with acute myeloid leukemia.

This chain connects TRBV7-2 to TRBJ2-2; the D gene is possibly TRBD1 (5 bases). CDR3 length: 15 residues. Trimming took 3 bases from V and 7 from J, leaving 15 bases between them. Germline loops: CDR1 SGHTA, CDR2 FQGNSA. CDR3 in DNA: TGTGCCAGCAGCTTCCTTGGGGCTGACAACGGGGAGCTGTTTTTT. This encodes CASSFLGADNGELFF.

The chain recombines TRBV5-1 with TRBJ2-2; D may correspond to TRBD1 or TRBD2 (5 bases each). Germline V gene sequence: CDR1 SGHRS, CDR2 YFSETQ. This CDR3 spans 15 amino acids. Trimming took off 2 bases at V and 6 bases at J, with 14 bases between the two ends. CDR3 loop: CASSFQGRGAGELFF. In nucleotides, the CDR3 is TGCGCCAGCAGCTTCCAGGGCCGGGGCGCCGGGGAGCTGTTTTTT.

This clonotype was counted many times. The CDR3 DNA sequence: TGTGCCAGCAGTTACTCAGCAGGCCTTGCGTTCTACGAGCAGTACTTC. Its protein is CASSYSAGLAFYEQYF. The chain links TRBV6-5 to TRBJ2-7; the D is unclear. Trimming removed 0 bases at V and 3 bases at J, with 15 bases between. Germline-derived CDR1 and CDR2 are MNHEY and SVGAGI. The CDR3 contains 16 residues.

Ten or more counts support this clonotype. The chain has TRBV7-9 and TRBJ2-3, with a possible D match to TRBD2 (6 bases). The V end was cut by 8 bases, the J end by 0 bases, with 9 bases between. The CDR3 is 13 residues long. Germline V gene sequence: CDR1 SEHNR, CDR2 FQNEAQ (reference sequence). CDR3 residues: CASGRLSTDTQYF. In DNA form, the CDR3 reads TGTGCCAGCGGGAGGTTGAGCACAGATACGCAGTATTTT.

This clonotype turned up a few times. The genes are TRBV11-1 and TRBJ2-7; D might be TRBD1 or TRBD2, each matching 6 bases. From germline, CDR1 is SGHAT and CDR2 FQDESV (reference sequence). Deletions cut 6 bases from V and 0 bases from J, with 15 bases between. The CDR3 extends over 15 amino acids. CDR3 in amino acids: CASRPTGANSYEQYF. CDR3 nucleotides: TGTGCCAGCAGACCTACGGGGGCGAACTCCTACGAGCAGTACTTC.

The chain links TRBV4-3 to TRBJ2-3; unclear D gene. V was cut by 0 bases and J by 5 bases, with 18 bases left in between. The CDR3 runs to 17 residues. The germline V gene has CDR1 LGHNA and CDR2 YSLEER. The CDR3 loop reads CASSQDPGTHLGDTQYF. In DNA, the CDR3 is TGCGCCAGCAGCCAAGATCCGGGTACGCACCTAGGAGATACGCAGTATTTT.

This clonotype came up many times. This chain links TRBV10-3 with TRBJ2-7; no firm D call. The germline V gene has CDR1 ENHRY and CDR2 SYGVKD. V lost 8 bases, J lost 6 bases, and 8 bases lay in between. This CDR3 region has 10 residues. CDR3 sequence: CAIGSLEQYF. CDR3 in DNA: TGTGCCATCGGCAGTCTCGAGCAGTACTTC.

At least ten counts were recorded for this clonotype. This sequence joins TRBV7-8 and TRBJ2-7; 7 bases map to TRBD1. J lost 0 bases, V lost 5 bases, and 7 bases had no gene match. The CDR3 is 15 amino acids. The germline CDR1 and CDR2 sequences are SGHVS and FQNEAQ. The chain's CDR3 is CASSARQGSSYEQYF. DNA for the CDR3: TGTGCCAGCAGCGCCCGACAGGGTAGCTCCTACGAGCAGTACTTC.

This clonotype has more than one count but fewer than ten. The J gene is TRBJ1-2, the V gene TRBV4-1; 9 positions agree with TRBD1. The CDR3 totals 18 residues. Germline CDR1 is MGHRA and CDR2 is YSYEKL. After removal of 4 bases from V and 6 bases from J, the junction contained 18 bases not matched to a gene. Here the CDR3 reads CASSRLPPPGTGNDGYTF. The CDR3 DNA follows: TGCGCCAGCAGCCGACTACCCCCTCCCGGGACAGGGAATGATGGCTACACCTTC.

This clonotype was picked up a small number of times. The chain uses TRBV5-5 and TRBJ2-7, with 10 bases identical to TRBD2. CDR1 and CDR2 from the germline V gene are SGHKS and YYEKEE (reference sequence). V lost 6 bases to trimming and J lost 4 bases; unmatched junction nucleotides: 10. This CDR3 spans 15 amino acids. The CDR3 DNA reads TGTGCCAGCACCAGGCAGGCTAGCGGGAGTTACGAGCAGTACTTC. It codes for CASTRQASGSYEQYF.

This clonotype was detected only a few times. The chain recombines TRBV11-2 with TRBJ2-2; no definite D call. Germline V gives CDR1 SGHAT, CDR2 FQNNGV. V lost 2 bases and J 1 base, leaving 8 bases between the germline ends. The CDR3 sequence is 15 residues long. The CDR3: CASSLRLMNTGELFF. CDR3 nucleotides: TGTGCCAGCAGCTTACGGCTAATGAACACCGGGGAGCTGTTTTTT.

This sequence joins TRBV29-1 and TRBJ2-1, with TRBD1 identical over 11 bases. Looked up from germline, CDR1 is SQVTM and CDR2 is ANQGSEA. J lost 8 bases, V lost 3 bases, and 15 bases had no gene match. The CDR3 is 17 amino acids. The CDR3 is CSVEAAGQGEVLDEQFF. The CDR3 coding sequence is TGCAGCGTTGAGGCAGCGGGACAGGGGGAGGTCTTGGATGAGCAGTTCTTC.

This clonotype was detected many times. The V gene is TRBV12-3 or TRBV12-4, the J gene TRBJ1-1; D gene ambiguous. V was clipped by 2 bases and J by 1 base, with 8 bases between them. The CDR3 totals 14 residues. CDR3 sequence (DNA): TGTGCCAGCAGTTTACCTAGACCGAACACTGAAGCTTTCTTT. Encoded protein: CASSLPRPNTEAFF.

V gene TRBV9 combines with J gene TRBJ2-3; D ambiguous. This CDR3 has 13 residues. Trimming removed 4 bases from V and 4 bases from J, with 10 bases in between. The V gene's germline CDR1 is SGDLS and CDR2 YYNGEE. CDR3 amino acids: CASSSRPPDTQYF. For the CDR3, the DNA is TGTGCCAGCAGCTCCCGGCCCCCAGATACGCAGTATTTT.

The table lists this clonotype with a few counts. The chain joins TRBV12-3 or TRBV12-4 to TRBJ1-3; D gene uncertain. This CDR3 is built from 16 residues. Trimming left V 6 bases short and J 1 base short, with 16 bases between. CDR3 protein: CASRREVKVSGNTIYF. Here the CDR3 DNA reads TGTGCCAGCAGACGGGAGGTCAAGGTGTCTGGAAACACCATATATTTT.

The table lists this clonotype with a few counts. The chain employs TRBV12-3 or TRBV12-4 and TRBJ2-3, with D possibly being TRBD1 (6 bases). This CDR3 is built from 16 residues. The V gene lost 3 bases and the J gene lost 2 bases, with 15 bases spanning the gap. DNA of the CDR3: TGTGCCAGCAGTTTGGCCCAGGGGAGAATCACAGATACGCAGTATTTT. It yields the protein CASSLAQGRITDTQYF.

There are many counts of this clonotype. The chain combines TRBV20-1 with TRBJ1-3; 7 bases are shared with TRBD1. Losses at the gene ends were 5 bases for V and 7 bases for J; bases not matched to a gene: 5. CDR1 DFQATT and CDR2 SNEGSKA come from the germline V gene (reference sequence). The CDR3 totals 12 residues. The CDR3 DNA reads as TGCAGTGCTCAGGGACAGTTTAACACCATATATTTT. It yields the protein CSAQGQFNTIYF.

The chain joins TRBV14 to TRBJ2-6; a weak D match, TRBD1 (5 bases). Trimming shortened V by 4 bases and J by 1 base, and 17 bases separated the two germline ends. The CDR3 loop spans 18 amino acids. Germline CDR1 reads SGHDN; CDR2 reads FVKESK. Written as DNA, the CDR3 is TGTGCCAGCAGCCTGTCCCGACAGTCTTTGTCTGGGGCCAACGTCCTGACTTTC. This translates into CASSLSRQSLSGANVLTF.

This clonotype was observed a handful of times. The rearrangement uses TRBV4-2 and TRBJ2-4; TRBD2 agrees at 10 bases. V lost 0 bases and J lost 3; bases outside the gene matches: 2. CDR3 size: 16 residues. CDR1 and CDR2 (germline): LGHNA, YNFKEQ. CDR3 in amino acids: CASSQELAGIKNIQYF. CDR3 bases: TGTGCCAGCAGCCAAGAACTAGCGGGGATCAAAAACATTCAGTACTTC.

V and J are TRBV20-1 and TRBJ2-2, with 7 bases aligning to TRBD1. This CDR3 region has 17 residues. V lost 0 bases to trimming and J lost 1 base; unmatched junction nucleotides: 8. Germline V gene sequence: CDR1 DFQATT, CDR2 SNEGSKA (reference sequence). The CDR3 sequence: CSARDSTRTGNTGELFF. The CDR3 region has the DNA TGCAGTGCTAGAGATTCTACCCGGACAGGGAACACCGGGGAGCTGTTTTTT.

This chain connects TRBV6-2 or TRBV6-3 to TRBJ2-7; D ambiguous. This CDR3 comprises 13 residues. Trimming removed 6 bases at V and 0 bases at J, with 9 bases between. Germline values: CDR1 MNHEY, CDR2 SVGEGT. CDR3 nucleotides: TGTGCCAGCAGAAACCCTAGCTCCTACGAGCAGTACTTC. This translates into CASRNPSSYEQYF.

The chain recombines TRBV6-2 or TRBV6-3 with TRBJ2-1, with 8 bases matching TRBD2. The CDR3 spans 13 residues. The V gene end was trimmed by 7 bases and the J gene end by 6 bases; junction bases not matched to a gene: 5. Germline V lookup: CDR1 MNHEY, CDR2 SVGEGT. For the CDR3, the DNA is TGTGCCAGCAAGAGTAGCGGGACCAATGAGCAGTTCTTC. Residues: CASKSSGTNEQFF.

The rearrangement joins TRBV3-1 to TRBJ1-2, with TRBD1 matching 12 bases. J lost 12 bases, V lost 6 bases, and 17 bases had no gene match. CDR3 size: 16 residues. CDR1 is LGHDT, CDR2 YNNKEL, per germline (reference sequence). CDR3 in amino acids: CASSRGRGQGAQVDTF. CDR3 bases: TGTGCCAGCAGTCGAGGTAGGGGACAGGGGGCGCAAGTGGACACCTTC. Full variable domain (missing parts from reference TRBV3-1 and TRBJ1-2): DTAVSQTPKYLVTQMGNDKSIKCEQNLGHDTMYWYKQDSKKFLKIMFSYNNKELIINETVPNRFSPKSPDKAHLNLHINSLELGDSAVYFCASSRGRGQGAQVDTFGSGTRLTVV.

This clonotype was seen repeatedly, ten times or more. The V and J genes are TRBV4-3 and TRBJ2-7; no clear D. The CDR3 spans 15 residues. V lost 0 bases and J 3 bases, leaving 12 bases between the germline ends. CDR1 and CDR2 from the germline V gene are LGHNA and YSLEER. DNA for the CDR3: TGCGCCAGCAGCCAAGATCCGCAGGCTAGCTACGAGCAGTACTTC. Its translation: CASSQDPQASYEQYF.